This T cell receptor beta chain originates from a study of blood T cell repertoires in COVID-19. Across the study: Specimens from acute and convalescent COVID-19 originated in the United States, Italy and Spain. The analysed material was cDNA or gDNA that came from T cells, B-cell-depleted T cells, or PBMCs.

V shed 3 bases and J 2 bases; nucleotides not matched to a gene: 9. There are 17 residues in the CDR3. Germline lookup yields CDR1 SGDLS and CDR2 YYNGEE. This clone was seen just once. How the authors handled the data: Estimates of nucleated cell counts were drawn from the amplification of reference gene primers. The method was immunoSEQ multiplex PCR; TCRdb's version includes in-frame clones alone and lacks a portion of them. V and J calls and clone size are given by that table; D and trimming were obtained from the DNA. Of roughly 100,000 clones listed, about nine tenths are singletons. The sample was peripheral blood. V and J are TRBV9 and TRBJ2-1, with 9 bases matching TRBD2. The TCR sequence derives from a woman in her 70s with acute or convalescent COVID-19. The CDR3 sequence: CASSGGLGGRAYNEQFF. The CDR3, as DNA: TGTGCCAGCAGCGGAGGGCTCGGCGGGAGGGCCTACAATGAGCAGTTCTTC.